The 7 T cell receptor beta chains below were found in one sample sequenced in a study of blood T cell repertoires in COVID-19 (dated by TCRdb to the early 2020s). The receptor library was made with the immunoSEQ multiplex PCR assay. Entries here come from immuneACCESS through TCRdb and include only in-frame sequences with V and J called. Some clones fail to appear in such tables; in the studies checked, an unresolved V gene covers under half of the shortfall, and the cause of the remainder is unknown. The sample table lists over 60,000 clones, about four fifths of them with a count of one. The ten largest clones capture 8% to 10% of the sample. The sample comprised peripheral blood. These receptor sequences come from a human donor in a cohort sampled during active COVID-19.

This chain's CDR3 is CASSLPLAGTYEQYF. CDR3 nucleotides: TGTGCCAGCAGCTTGCCGCTAGCTGGAACCTACGAGCAGTACTTC. V usage is TRBV5-4 and J usage is TRBJ2-7, with D possibly being TRBD2 (5 bases). Germline CDR1 and CDR2: SGHNT and YYREEE (reference sequence). This CDR3 region has 15 residues. V was pared by 1 base and J by 2 bases, with 13 bases between.

The rearrangement uses TRBV28 and TRBJ2-5; 7 bases map to TRBD2. This CDR3 is built from 14 residues. Germline loops: CDR1 MDHEN, CDR2 SYDVKM. Trimming at V came to 10 bases and at J to 2 bases, leaving 10 bases not matched to a gene. CDR3 coding DNA: TGTGCCACCCATGCTAGCGGACCACAAGAGACCCAGTACTTC. This gives the protein CATHASGPQETQYF.

The chain is built from TRBV6-2 or TRBV6-3 and TRBJ2-7; 14 bases agree with TRBD2. The CDR3 is 17 amino acids. The germline gives CDR1 MNHEY, CDR2 SVGEGT. V shed 2 bases and J 0 bases; nucleotides not matched to a gene: 3. The CDR3 region is CASSYLGTSGSSYEQYF. CDR3 DNA: TGTGCCAGCAGTTACCTAGGGACTAGCGGGAGCTCCTACGAGCAGTACTTC.

The chain combines TRBV9 with TRBJ2-3; no reliable D call. This CDR3 comprises 12 residues. Germline V gene data show CDR1 as SGDLS and CDR2 as YYNGEE. The ends were cut back, 3 bases at V and 6 bases at J, with 8 bases in the middle. In DNA form, the CDR3 reads TGTGCCAGCAGCGAGCCCCGTGATACGCAGTATTTT. Protein sequence: CASSEPRDTQYF.

The chain employs TRBV21-1 and TRBJ2-7; the D call of TRBD2 is as the table states it, not checked on the DNA. TRBV21-1 is labeled a pseudogene. The CDR3 contains 21 residues. The CDR3 DNA follows: TGTGCCAGCAGCTCCCTTTGTGCAGGACTTAAAACTAGCGGTACCTCCTACGAGCAGTACTTC. Its protein product is CASSSLCAGLKTSGTSYEQYF.

The genes are TRBV6-5 and TRBJ2-7; the D is unclear. Germline V lookup: CDR1 MNHEY, CDR2 SVGAGI. Trimming took 6 bases from V and 0 from J, leaving 9 bases between them. The CDR3 sequence is 13 residues long. This chain's CDR3 is CASRFTSSYEQYF. CDR3 in DNA: TGTGCCAGCAGGTTTACGAGCTCCTACGAGCAGTACTTC.

The V call is TRBV10-3, the J call TRBJ2-7; 7 bases match TRBD1. With V trimmed by 6 bases and J by 2 bases, 4 bases remained unmatched. The germline V gene encodes CDR1 ENHRY and CDR2 SYGVKD. This CDR3 is built from 13 residues. CDR3 region: CAIRPTGTYEQYF. DNA of the CDR3: TGTGCCATCAGGCCGACAGGGACCTACGAGCAGTACTTC.